This T cell receptor beta chain was observed in a study of T cell responses to AZD1222 COVID-19 vaccine. Study-wide background: Researchers grouped second doses given at about 4 or about 12 weeks into one pool.

Using immunoSEQ multiplex PCR, the repertoire was profiled, and TCRdb retains in-frame clones only, with some absent. The profile shows over 120,000 clones, 85% to 95% of them singletons. Overall study results and limits: Nearly half of spike-specific TCRs reportedly target unmutated variant regions.

On this clone: Its specificity is unknown.

Germline V gene sequence: CDR1 MGHRA, CDR2 YSYEKL. The length of the CDR3 is 15 residues. Trimming took 4 bases from V and 5 from J, leaving 17 bases between them. The source was peripheral blood, collected on day 0 of AZD1222 vaccination. The receptor's source is an adult in good health. The chain has TRBV4-1 and TRBJ1-2; D perhaps matches TRBD1 (6 bases). The CDR3 DNA is TGCGCCAGCAGCCCCCGGGACAAGTCTTTATATGGCTACACCTTC. It specifies CASSPRDKSLYGYTF.